The T cell receptor (beta chain) under discussion was sequenced for a study of CD8 T cells in ankylosing spondylitis. General study results and limits: Typical of ankylosing spondylitis blood, it appeared, was a TCR beta motif of fewer than ten highly homologous variants. Reportedly, matched ankylosing spondylitis synovial fluid was significantly enriched for disease-linked clones. Those disease-linked clones were CD8+; they were also relatively rare in peripheral blood.

Quantitative molecular-barcoded 5'-RACE generated the TCR beta libraries. From the 5' RACE reads, TCRdb called clonotypes with MiXCR, one entry per CDR3 protein. The sample yields about 750,000 distinct CDR3 sequences, 15% to 20% seen once. Comment on this clonotype: Its target is not known.

Germline values: CDR1 SQVTM, CDR2 ANQGSEA. The CDR3 runs 15 residues. V was shortened by 4 bases and J by 4 bases, with 19 bases between the two germline ends. This clonotype was obtained from a male donor with ankylosing spondylitis. This chain connects TRBV29-1 to TRBJ1-1, with D hard to call. The sample taken for sequencing was blood, either unsorted or a sorted T cell fraction (not recorded which). This CDR3 reads CSVGRQVQRSTEAFF. CDR3 nucleotides: TGCAGCGTTGGCCGACAAGTACAACGGTCCACTGAAGCTTTCTTT.